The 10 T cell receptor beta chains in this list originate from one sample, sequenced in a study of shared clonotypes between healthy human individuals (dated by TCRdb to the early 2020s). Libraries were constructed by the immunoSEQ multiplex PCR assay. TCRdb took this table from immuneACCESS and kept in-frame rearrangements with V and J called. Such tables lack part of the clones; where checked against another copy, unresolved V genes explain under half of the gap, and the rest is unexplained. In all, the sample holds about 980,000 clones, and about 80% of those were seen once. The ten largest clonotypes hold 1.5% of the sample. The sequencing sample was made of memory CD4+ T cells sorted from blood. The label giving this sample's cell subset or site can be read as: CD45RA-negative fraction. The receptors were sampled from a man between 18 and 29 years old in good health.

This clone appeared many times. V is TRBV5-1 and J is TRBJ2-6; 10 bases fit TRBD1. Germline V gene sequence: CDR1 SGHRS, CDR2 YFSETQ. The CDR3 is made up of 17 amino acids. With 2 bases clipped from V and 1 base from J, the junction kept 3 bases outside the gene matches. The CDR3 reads CASSFGTGVSGANVLTF. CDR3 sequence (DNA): TGCGCCAGCAGCTTCGGGACAGGGGTATCTGGGGCCAACGTCCTGACTTTC.

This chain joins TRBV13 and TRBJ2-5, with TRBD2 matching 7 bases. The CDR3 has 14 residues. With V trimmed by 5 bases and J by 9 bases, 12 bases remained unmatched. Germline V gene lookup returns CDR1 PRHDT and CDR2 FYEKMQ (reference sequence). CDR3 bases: TGTGCCAGCAGCATCGGGACTACCCGAGGTTCCCAGTACTTC. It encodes CASSIGTTRGSQYF.

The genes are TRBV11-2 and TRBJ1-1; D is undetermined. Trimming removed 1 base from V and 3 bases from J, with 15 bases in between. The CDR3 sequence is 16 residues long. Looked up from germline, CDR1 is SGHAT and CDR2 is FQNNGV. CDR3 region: CASSLGVGPTDTEAFF. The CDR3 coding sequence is TGTGCCAGCAGCTTAGGGGTTGGGCCCACGGACACTGAAGCTTTCTTT.

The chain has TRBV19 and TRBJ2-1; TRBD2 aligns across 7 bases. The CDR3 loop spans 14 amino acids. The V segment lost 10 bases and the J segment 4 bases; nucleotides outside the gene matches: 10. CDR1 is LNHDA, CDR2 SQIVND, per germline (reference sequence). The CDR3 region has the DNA TGTGCCACCAGAGGGCTAGCGGCATACAATGAGCAGTTCTTC. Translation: CATRGLAAYNEQFF.

The chain's CDR3 is CATSSGGNQPQHF. Here the CDR3 DNA reads TGTGCCACCTCCTCAGGGGGCAATCAGCCCCAGCATTTT. The chain links TRBV28 to TRBJ1-5; a weak D match, TRBD1 (6 bases). The CDR3 is 13 amino acids. The V and J ends lost 10 bases and 2 bases respectively, with 12 bases between them. Looked up from germline, CDR1 is MDHEN and CDR2 is SYDVKM.

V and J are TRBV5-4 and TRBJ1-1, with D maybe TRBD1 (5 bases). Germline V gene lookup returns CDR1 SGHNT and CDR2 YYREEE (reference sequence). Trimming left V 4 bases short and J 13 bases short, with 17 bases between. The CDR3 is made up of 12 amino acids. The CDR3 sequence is CASSDSRDVDFF. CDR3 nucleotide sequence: TGTGCCAGCAGCGACTCCAGGGACGTGGATTTCTTT.

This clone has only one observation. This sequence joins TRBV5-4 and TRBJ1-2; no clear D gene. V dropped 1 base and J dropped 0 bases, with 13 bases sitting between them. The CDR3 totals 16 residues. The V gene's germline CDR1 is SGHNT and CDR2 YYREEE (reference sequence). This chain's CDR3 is CASSLPGSPPNYGYTF. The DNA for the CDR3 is TGTGCCAGCAGCTTGCCCGGCAGCCCGCCTAACTATGGCTACACCTTC.

The DNA of the CDR3 is TGTGCCAGAAAGGCTCCGTGGCGGGAGGTTTCCTACGAGCAGTACTTC. This encodes CARKAPWREVSYEQYF. The V call is TRBV11-1, the J call TRBJ2-7, with 8 bases that match TRBD2. After removal of 9 bases from V and 1 base from J, the junction contained 14 bases not matched to a gene. This CDR3 has 16 amino acids. In germline, CDR1 is SGHAT, CDR2 FQDESV (reference sequence).

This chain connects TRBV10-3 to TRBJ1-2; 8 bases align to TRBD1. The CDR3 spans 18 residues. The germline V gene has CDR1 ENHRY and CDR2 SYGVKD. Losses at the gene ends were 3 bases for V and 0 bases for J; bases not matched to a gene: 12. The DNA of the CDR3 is TGTGCCATCAGTGACGGCGGCAGGGGGCGCAGCACTAACTATGGCTACACCTTC. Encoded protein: CAISDGGRGRSTNYGYTF.

CDR3 bases: TGTGCCATCACGGTGGCAGAGAACACTGAAGCTTTCTTT. This codes for CAITVAENTEAFF. This chain links TRBV10-3 with TRBJ1-1; no reliable D call. Per germline, CDR1 ENHRY and CDR2 SYGVKD. Trimming cost V 7 bases and J 1 base, with 10 bases left between them. CDR3 length: 13 amino acids.